The 23 T cell receptor beta chains reported below all come from one sample, sequenced in a study of OX40 agonist ivuxolimab in advanced cancers. Library method: the immunoSEQ multiplex PCR assay. TCRdb mirrors the immuneACCESS table, restricted to in-frame sequences. Some clones are absent from its copies; in checked studies, under half trace to an unresolved V gene, and the reason for the others is unknown. This sample comprises roughly 66,000 clones, less than 90% of them detected only once. Jointly, the top ten make up 2% to 2.5% of the sample. Sequences were derived from CD4+ or CD8+ T cells sorted from blood, sampled in a trial of the OX40 agonist ivuxolimab. The receptors originated from an adult with an advanced solid tumor such as melanoma, head and neck, liver or kidney cancer.

The sample holds one count of this clone. The V call is TRBV19, the J call TRBJ2-3; 8 bases line up with TRBD2. After removal of 10 bases from V and 3 bases from J, the junction contained 9 bases not matched to a gene. Per germline, CDR1 LNHDA and CDR2 SQIVND (reference sequence). This CDR3 is built from 14 residues. CDR3 sequence reads: CATRTRLATDTQYF. The CDR3 nucleotides read TGTGCCACCCGGACGCGACTAGCGACAGATACGCAGTATTTT.

The genes are TRBV15 and TRBJ2-5; D tentatively fits TRBD1 or TRBD2 (5 bases each). Germline V gene lookup returns CDR1 LNHNV and CDR2 YYDKDF (reference sequence). The CDR3 has 15 amino acids. The V end was cut by 0 bases, the J end by 5 bases, with 13 bases between. The CDR3 region has the DNA TGTGCCACCAGCAGAGATGTGGGGGAAGTCGAGACCCAGTACTTC. Translated, it gives CATSRDVGEVETQYF.

The chain combines TRBV7-3 with TRBJ2-1; the match to TRBD1 covers 10 bases. The V gene end was trimmed by 5 bases and the J gene end by 2 bases; junction bases not matched to a gene: 12. The CDR3 has 18 residues. CDR1 and CDR2 (germline): SGHTA, FQGTGA. In DNA, the CDR3 is TGTGCCAGCAGCCTTATTTACGACAGGGGGCATACCTACAATGAGCAGTTCTTC. Amino acid sequence: CASSLIYDRGHTYNEQFF.

The chain couples TRBV28 to TRBJ1-4; a possible D gene is TRBD1 (5 bases). Germline assignment: CDR1 MDHEN and CDR2 SYDVKM. This CDR3 spans 14 amino acids. V lost 7 bases and J 8 bases, leaving 17 bases between the germline ends. The CDR3 DNA is TGTGCCAGCACAACTGCGGGGGAGTACGAAAAACTGTTTTTT. This gives the protein CASTTAGEYEKLFF. Using reference TRBV28 and TRBJ1-4 for the parts outside the CDR3, the full variable domain is DVKVTQSSRYLVKRTGEKVFLECVQDMDHENMFWYRQDPGLGLRLIYFSYDVKMKEKGDIPEGYSVSREKKERFSLILESASTNQTSMYLCASTTAGEYEKLFFGSGTQLSVL.

This sequence joins TRBV7-2 and TRBJ1-1; 8 positions agree with TRBD1. Germline CDR1 reads SGHTA; CDR2 reads FQGNSA. The CDR3 spans 14 residues. Losses at the gene ends were 5 bases for V and 3 bases for J; bases not matched to a gene: 5. The CDR3: CASSTTGVHTEAFF. In DNA form, the CDR3 reads TGTGCCAGCAGCACGACAGGGGTTCACACTGAAGCTTTCTTT.

The V gene is TRBV7-2, the J gene TRBJ1-2; 8 bases map to TRBD1. The germline CDR1 and CDR2 sequences are SGHTA and FQGNSA. The trim removed 1 base at V and 4 bases at J, leaving 8 bases unmatched. This CDR3 spans 16 amino acids. Here the CDR3 DNA reads TGTGCCAGCAGCTTAGAGCGCAGGGGGCTTAGCTATGGCTACACCTTC. Protein sequence: CASSLERRGLSYGYTF.

This chain uses TRBV5-1 with TRBJ2-5; D gene unclear. The CDR3 runs 13 residues. Germline CDR1 is SGHRS and CDR2 is YFSETQ. Trimming left V 5 bases short and J 1 base short, with 9 bases between. CDR3 in amino acids: CASRVDSQETQYF. The CDR3 DNA sequence: TGCGCCAGCAGAGTAGACTCCCAAGAGACCCAGTACTTC.

The chain couples TRBV28 to TRBJ1-1, with 8 bases matching TRBD1. Germline CDR1 MDHEN, CDR2 SYDVKM. The V and J ends lost 6 bases and 4 bases, in that order; junction bases with no gene match: 7. This CDR3 contains 14 residues. The DNA for the CDR3 is TGTGCCAGCAGGGGCAGGGGGCGCGGCACTGAAGCTTTCTTT. As protein: CASRGRGRGTEAFF.

By frequency in the sample, this clone is medium-sized. V is TRBV29-1 and J is TRBJ2-4; the D is unclear. Germline-derived CDR1 and CDR2 are SQVTM and ANQGSEA. The CDR3 sequence is 13 residues long. V gave up 4 bases and J gave up 0 bases, with 7 bases separating them. CDR3 sequence reads: CSVALKAKNIQYF. The CDR3 DNA sequence: TGCAGCGTTGCCCTAAAAGCCAAAAACATTCAGTACTTC.

The rearrangement links TRBV5-1 to TRBJ1-2, with TRBD1 matching over 12 bases. Germline loops: CDR1 SGHRS, CDR2 YFSETQ. The CDR3 length is 14 residues. The V gene end was trimmed by 4 bases and the J gene end by 7 bases; junction bases not matched to a gene: 5. This chain's CDR3 is CASSGGQGASGYTF. In DNA, the CDR3 is TGCGCCAGCAGCGGGGGACAGGGGGCCAGTGGCTACACCTTC. Combining the CDR3 with reference TRBV5-1 and TRBJ1-2 gives the whole variable domain KAGVTQTPRYLIKTRGQQVTLSCSPISGHRSVSWYQQTPGQGLQFLFEYFSETQRNKGNFPGRFSGRQFSNSRSEMNVSTLELGDSALYLCASSGGQGASGYTFGSGTRLTVV.

This clone turned up a few times. The chain couples TRBV23-1 to TRBJ2-7; no definite D call. TRBV23-1 carries the ORF label, with uncertain function. V lost 6 bases and J lost 6, with 12 bases in between. CDR3 size: 12 residues. As DNA, the CDR3 is TGCGCCAGCAGCCTAGTGTTAAGCGAGCAGTACTTC. This translates into CASSLVLSEQYF.

CDR3 coding DNA: TGCAGCGTTGAAGTGGGAGGAGAGCAGTTCTTC. Translated, it gives CSVEVGGEQFF. The chain recombines TRBV29-1 with TRBJ2-1; D is possibly TRBD2 (6 bases). Trimming stripped 1 base from V and 10 bases from J, with 8 bases between. CDR1 SQVTM and CDR2 ANQGSEA come from the germline V gene. CDR3 length equals 11 residues.

The chain has TRBV6-4 and TRBJ2-7; 8 bases line up with TRBD2. This CDR3 has 15 residues. The V gene end was trimmed by 7 bases and the J gene end by 0 bases; junction bases not matched to a gene: 8. CDR1 and CDR2 (germline): MRHNA, SNTAGT. The CDR3 sequence is CASNLLAGSSYEQYF. DNA of the CDR3: TGTGCCAGCAACCTCCTAGCGGGCAGCTCCTACGAGCAGTACTTC.

The rearrangement links TRBV28 to TRBJ1-2; D might be TRBD1 (6 bases). In germline, CDR1 is MDHEN, CDR2 SYDVKM. The V and J ends lost 5 bases and 4 bases respectively, with 11 bases between them. The CDR3 extends over 13 amino acids. This CDR3 reads CASSEGQPYGYTF. DNA for the CDR3: TGTGCCAGCAGTGAGGGACAACCCTATGGCTACACCTTC.

This clone was observed a handful of times. V usage is TRBV7-9 and J usage is TRBJ2-1, with 9 bases fitting TRBD2. The V and J ends lost 4 bases and 6 bases, in that order; junction bases with no gene match: 10. This CDR3 contains 16 residues. Germline lookup yields CDR1 SEHNR and CDR2 FQNEAQ (reference sequence). The CDR3 DNA follows: TGTGCCAGCAGCTCATCTGTCCCGGGACTAGCCAATGAGCAGTTCTTC. The encoded protein is CASSSSVPGLANEQFF.

The gene calls are TRBV9 and TRBJ2-3, with D possibly TRBD2 on 6 matching bases. Trimming stripped 6 bases from V and 1 base from J, with 12 bases between. Germline loops: CDR1 SGDLS, CDR2 YYNGEE. CDR3 length: 14 amino acids. CDR3: CASTRDVGTDTQYF. Written as DNA, the CDR3 is TGTGCCAGCACGCGGGACGTTGGCACAGATACGCAGTATTTT.

This clone appeared a single time. A read error may account for a junction end that differs from germline. This chain connects TRBV5-6 to TRBJ2-7; no clear D. The CDR3 has 13 amino acids. Germline assignment: CDR1 SGHDT and CDR2 YYEEEE. The CDR3 protein is CASSRPPSYERYF. Here the CDR3 DNA reads TGTGCCAGCAGCCGGCCCCCGTCCTACGAGCGGTACTTC.

J is TRBJ2-3 and V is TRBV7-3, with TRBD1 identical over 8 bases. The CDR3 consists of 17 residues. V lost 1 base, J lost 1 base, and 7 bases stayed unmatched. Germline V gene lookup returns CDR1 SGHTA and CDR2 FQGTGA. CDR3: CASSLNGQGAGTDTQYF. For the CDR3, the DNA is TGTGCCAGCAGCTTAAATGGGCAGGGGGCGGGCACAGATACGCAGTATTTT.

V and J are TRBV19 and TRBJ1-5; 11 bases agree with TRBD1. The CDR3 has 18 residues. Trimming removed 9 bases from V and 6 bases from J; junction bases left unmatched: 19. Germline CDR1 and CDR2: LNHDA and SQIVND (reference sequence). The CDR3 DNA is TGTGCCAGCCGCAACCTCCGGGACAGGGGGGCAGCGAGTCAGCCCCAGCATTTT. This codes for CASRNLRDRGAASQPQHF.

The chain is built from TRBV27 and TRBJ1-2, with D tentatively TRBD1 (5 bases). Germline CDR1 reads MNHEY; CDR2 reads SMNVEV (reference sequence). V lost 5 bases and J 7 bases, leaving 11 bases between the germline ends. There are 12 residues in the CDR3. CDR3 coding DNA: TGTGCCAGCAGTACCACCGGGACTGGCTACACCTTC. It specifies CASSTTGTGYTF.

V and J are TRBV11-2 and TRBJ2-7, with TRBD1 matching 7 bases. The length of the CDR3 is 16 residues. Germline CDR1 SGHAT, CDR2 FQNNGV. Trimming cost V 3 bases and J 6 bases; bases outside gene matches: 14. The CDR3 DNA sequence: TGTGCCAGCAGCTTCATAGGCAAGACAGGGTCCGGCGAGCAGTACTTC. Protein: CASSFIGKTGSGEQYF.

This clone was observed a single time. V usage is TRBV30 and J usage is TRBJ2-7; D might be TRBD1 (5 bases). CDR1 GTSNPN and CDR2 SVGIG come from the germline V gene (reference sequence). CDR3 length: 13 amino acids. V lost 0 bases, J lost 5 bases, and 11 bases lay in between. CDR3 amino acids: CAWSVERGHEQYF. Written as DNA, the CDR3 is TGTGCCTGGAGTGTGGAAAGGGGCCACGAGCAGTACTTC.

In nucleotides, the CDR3 is TGTGCCAGCAGTTCAACGGGGGGGGCGATGTCTGGAAACACCATATATTTT. Its protein product is CASSSTGGAMSGNTIYF. The rearrangement joins TRBV7-8 to TRBJ1-3, with a possible D match to TRBD1 (6 bases). With 6 bases removed from V and 1 base from J, the gap between germline ends came to 19 bases. Per germline, CDR1 SGHVS and CDR2 FQNEAQ. The CDR3 loop spans 17 amino acids.